This is a list of T cell receptor beta chains from one sample in a study of neoadjuvant anti-PD-1 for oral cavity cancer. Sequencing was performed with immunoSEQ multiplex PCR; in TCRdb, only in-frame clones are kept and a portion is missing. The repertoire holds tens of thousands of clones, 84% seen once, with around 3% in the top ten. The source was PBMCs, collected before nivolumab (anti-PD-1) treatment. The receptor source for this set is a person between 40 and 85 years old with oral cavity squamous cell carcinoma. Both conserved end residues are part of each CDR3. The D gene is left open where the match is weak. Rows may omit the clone size; those that give it use once, few, many or a size class.

v_call	clone_size	j_call	d_call	cdr3_aa	cdr3_nt
TRBV10-3	NA	TRBJ2-1	NA	CAISEGRDTSYNEQFF	TGTGCCATCAGTGAGGGACGGGATACTTCCTACAATGAGCAGTTCTTC
TRBV7-3	NA	TRBJ2-2	NA	CASSPERYGELFF	TGTGCCAGCAGCCCAGAGCGTTACGGGGAGCTGTTTTTT
TRBV9	few	TRBJ1-4	TRBD1	CASSPRTGTNEKLFF	TGTGCCAGCAGCCCTCGGACAGGGACTAATGAAAAACTGTTTTTT
TRBV7-8	NA	TRBJ1-3	NA	CASSLAGHSSSGNTIYF	TGTGCCAGCAGCTTAGCAGGGCACAGCAGCTCTGGAAACACCATATATTTT
TRBV15	NA	TRBJ2-7	TRBD2	CATSTQGLAGDEQYF	TGTGCCACCAGCACTCAGGGACTAGCGGGCGACGAGCAGTACTTC
TRBV5-4	NA	TRBJ2-3	TRBD2	CASSLELAGGWDTQYF	TGTGCCAGCAGCTTGGAACTAGCGGGAGGTTGGGATACGCAGTATTTT
TRBV11-2	few	TRBJ2-5	NA	CASSFGTTGETQYF	TGTGCCAGCAGCTTTGGGACGACAGGAGAGACCCAGTACTTC
TRBV9	NA	TRBJ2-7	NA	CASTLGPDELREQYF	TGTGCCAGCACCTTGGGACCCGACGAACTACGGGAGCAGTACTTC
TRBV5-1	few	TRBJ2-7	NA	CASSVDRTLYEQYF	TGCGCCAGCAGCGTGGACCGGACCCTCTACGAGCAGTACTTC
TRBV4-1	NA	TRBJ2-3	NA	CASSLAGTSTDTQYF	TGCGCCAGCAGCCTAGCCGGGACTAGCACAGATACGCAGTATTTT
TRBV9	NA	TRBJ2-5	TRBD1	CASSLGQGVRETQYF	TGTGCCAGCAGCCTCGGACAGGGGGTCCGGGAGACCCAGTACTTC
TRBV5-1	NA	TRBJ2-5	NA	CASSLAGRETQYF	TGCGCCAGCAGCTTAGCGGGTCGAGAGACCCAGTACTTC
TRBV6-5	NA	TRBJ2-7	NA	CASSYRAGPPYEQYF	TGTGCCAGCAGTTACCGAGCCGGACCGCCCTACGAGCAGTACTTC
TRBV9	NA	TRBJ1-1	NA	CASTPQGDPGTEAFF	TGTGCCAGCACCCCTCAGGGTGACCCGGGGACTGAAGCTTTCTTT
TRBV6-5	once	TRBJ2-1	TRBD2	CASSRAGSTYNEQFF	TGTGCCAGCAGTCGAGCGGGATCCACCTACAATGAGCAGTTCTTC
TRBV6-5	NA	TRBJ2-7	TRBD2	CASRRLAGVEEQYF	TGTGCCAGCCGGCGACTAGCGGGAGTAGAGGAGCAGTACTTC
TRBV5-1	NA	TRBJ2-5	TRBD1	CASSLAPTGALQETQYF	TGCGCCAGCAGCTTGGCCCCGACAGGGGCACTCCAAGAGACCCAGTACTTC
TRBV29-1	NA	TRBJ1-4	NA	CSVETGREKLFF	TGCAGCGTTGAAACGGGGAGGGAAAAACTGTTTTTT
TRBV11-2	NA	TRBJ2-7	NA	CASSLLGGAFSYEQYF	TGTGCCAGCAGCTTACTTGGGGGTGCCTTTTCCTACGAGCAGTACTTC
TRBV27	NA	TRBJ2-7	TRBD1	CASSPFNRDRGFSYEQYF	TGTGCCAGCAGCCCATTCAACCGGGACAGGGGATTCTCCTACGAGCAGTACTTC
TRBV6-1	once	TRBJ2-5	NA	CASSDTFKETQYF	TGTGCCAGCTCGGACACTTTTAAAGAGACCCAGTACTTC
TRBV19	NA	TRBJ2-7	NA	CASSTGTPYEQYF	TGTGCCAGTAGCACCGGGACTCCCTACGAGCAGTACTTC
TRBV6-1	NA	TRBJ1-5	TRBD1	CASKGTVNQPQHF	TGTGCCAGCAAAGGGACAGTTAATCAGCCCCAGCATTTT
TRBV30	NA	TRBJ2-3	NA	CAWSVGGGGTDTQYF	TGTGCCTGGAGTGTAGGAGGCGGGGGCACAGATACGCAGTATTTT
TRBV7-3	NA	TRBJ2-3	TRBD2	CASSFAAGGITDTQYF	TGTGCCAGCAGCTTCGCAGCGGGAGGGATAACAGATACGCAGTATTTT
TRBV6-1	NA	TRBJ1-5	NA	CASSVTHPNQPQHF	TGTGCCAGCAGTGTGACGCACCCCAATCAGCCCCAGCATTTT
TRBV7-3	NA	TRBJ2-3	TRBD1	CASSQGQGNTDTQYF	TGTGCCAGCAGCCAGGGACAGGGAAACACAGATACGCAGTATTTT
TRBV10-3	NA	TRBJ2-7	TRBD2	CAISGIVLAGGSAYEQYF	TGTGCCATCAGTGGGATCGTTTTAGCGGGAGGCTCTGCCTACGAGCAGTACTTC
TRBV19	NA	TRBJ1-2	NA	CASHRPGTGGGYTF	TGTGCCAGTCACCGCCCCGGGACTGGCGGTGGCTACACCTTC
TRBV27	NA	TRBJ1-2	TRBD1	CASSSTWTGAGGYTF	TGTGCCAGCAGTTCCACTTGGACAGGGGCAGGTGGCTACACCTTC
TRBV5-5	once	TRBJ2-1	NA	CASSLGGTASYNEQFF	TGTGCCAGCAGCTTGGGGGGGACCGCATCCTACAATGAGCAGTTCTTC
TRBV5-5	NA	TRBJ1-2	NA	CASSLGTGLLEGYTF	TGTGCCAGCAGCTTGGGTACAGGGCTACTGGAAGGCTACACCTTC
TRBV19	NA	TRBJ1-1	NA	CASSLTGLPEAFF	TGTGCCAGTAGTCTTACAGGGTTGCCTGAAGCTTTCTTT